The 31 T cell receptor beta chains in this list originate from one sample, sequenced in a study of T cell repertoires in cytomegalovirus infection. TCRdb ran MiXCR on the reads and lists one entry per CDR3 protein. The table includes 170,000 or so distinct CDR3 sequences, approximately 15% detected once. The sequenced material came from PBMCs. The receptors were sampled from a human donor in good health (CMV status not recorded). Some clones in this sample may be carry-over from other donors' samples.

Concerning this clonotype itself: One end of the junction fails to match germline, which may point to a read error. V is TRBV7-2 and J is TRBJ1-5, with 9 positions matching TRBD1. Germline V gives CDR1 SGHTA, CDR2 FQGNSA. The CDR3 contains 15 residues. CDR3 sequence: CASSFEQGAAQHQHF. The CDR3 nucleotides are TGTGCCAGCAGCTTTGAACAGGGGGCAGCGCAGCACCAGCATTTT.

This clonotype was seen a few times. This chain links TRBV5-1 with TRBJ2-1; no clear D gene. The V end lost 4 bases, the J end lost 8 bases, and 16 bases lay between the germline ends. Germline V gene sequence: CDR1 SGHRS, CDR2 YFSETQ. The CDR3 is 14 amino acids. CDR3 coding DNA: TGCGCCAGCAGCCCCACCTTAGAAATCCATGAGCAGTTCTTC. Amino acids: CASSPTLEIHEQFF.

This clonotype was counted ten times or more. V usage is TRBV10-1 and J usage is TRBJ2-7; 8 nucleotides align to TRBD2. This CDR3 has 17 amino acids. V shed 7 bases, J shed 2 bases, and the junction held 16 bases outside the gene matches. Germline CDR1 reads WNHNN; CDR2 reads SYGVQD (reference sequence). The CDR3 sequence is CASTQPVTSDRPYEQYF. CDR3 DNA sequence: TGCGCCAGCACCCAACCCGTGACTAGCGACCGTCCCTACGAGCAGTACTTC.

Here the CDR3 DNA reads TGTGCCAGCAGGGCCTACAGCAATGAGCAGTTCTTC. It codes for CASRAYSNEQFF. The chain joins TRBV6-8 to TRBJ2-1; the D is unclear. Germline values: CDR1 MNHGY, CDR2 SAAAGT. V lost 6 bases to trimming and J lost 6 bases, with 9 bases between them. CDR3 size: 12 residues.

This clonotype was observed at least ten times. The chain uses TRBV18 and TRBJ2-2; 13 nucleotides align to TRBD2. Germline-derived CDR1 and CDR2 are KGHSH and LQKENI. The V gene end was trimmed by 1 base and the J gene end by 0 bases; junction bases not matched to a gene: 2. The CDR3 totals 18 residues. The CDR3 spells CASSPRGLAGANTGELFF. Written as DNA, the CDR3 is TGTGCCAGCTCACCACGTGGACTAGCGGGAGCGAACACCGGGGAGCTGTTTTTT.

This clonotype was seen repeatedly, ten times or more. The V call is TRBV7-6, the J call TRBJ2-5; D perhaps matches TRBD1 (6 bases). From germline, CDR1 is SGHVS and CDR2 FNYEAQ. CDR3 length equals 16 residues. The V end was cut by 1 base, the J end by 0 bases, with 12 bases between. CDR3: CASSLGSGANQETQYF. As DNA, the CDR3 is TGTGCCAGCAGCTTAGGGTCAGGGGCTAACCAAGAGACCCAGTACTTC. Drawing the rest from reference TRBV7-6 and TRBJ2-5, the complete variable domain is GAGVSQSPRYKVTKRGQDVALRCDPISGHVSLYWYRQALGQGPEFLTYFNYEAQQDKSGLPNDRFSAERPEGSISTLTIQRTEQRDSAMYRCASSLGSGANQETQYFGPGTRLLVL.

This clonotype appeared a few times. This chain links TRBV27 with TRBJ2-5; D gene ambiguous. The ends were cut back, 5 bases at V and 0 bases at J, with 13 bases in the middle. CDR3 length: 15 amino acids. Germline loops: CDR1 MNHEY, CDR2 SMNVEV (reference sequence). The chain's CDR3 is CASSPLDRYQETQYF. The DNA of the CDR3 is TGTGCCAGCAGTCCTCTGGACCGGTACCAAGAGACCCAGTACTTC.

The J gene is TRBJ1-1, the V gene TRBV5-1; the match to TRBD1 covers 7 bases. This CDR3 contains 16 residues. Per germline, CDR1 SGHRS and CDR2 YFSETQ. Losses at the gene ends were 4 bases for V and 0 bases for J; bases not matched to a gene: 9. The CDR3 protein is CASSRGDSLMNTEAFF. The CDR3 DNA reads as TGCGCCAGCAGCCGCGGGGACAGCCTCATGAACACTGAAGCTTTCTTT. Full variable domain (remainder filled in from reference TRBV5-1 and TRBJ1-1): KAGVTQTPRYLIKTRGQQVTLSCSPISGHRSVSWYQQTPGQGLQFLFEYFSETQRNKGNFPGRFSGRQFSNSRSEMNVSTLELGDSALYLCASSRGDSLMNTEAFFGQGTRLTVV.

The V gene is TRBV27, the J gene TRBJ2-7; 9 nucleotides line up with TRBD1. The ends lost 2 bases at V and 5 bases at J; junction bases unmatched: 7. The CDR3 extends over 15 amino acids. Per germline, CDR1 MNHEY and CDR2 SMNVEV (reference sequence). For the CDR3, the DNA is TGTGCCAGCAGTTTAACAGGACAGGGGCACCACGAGCAGTACTTC. Translated, it gives CASSLTGQGHHEQYF.

The chain recombines TRBV7-9 with TRBJ2-1; TRBD2 matches 14 bases. V shed 4 bases and J 7 bases; nucleotides not matched to a gene: 3. Germline V lookup: CDR1 SEHNR, CDR2 FQNEAQ (reference sequence). CDR3 length equals 15 residues. The chain's CDR3 is CASSSGLAGDNEQFF. CDR3 bases: TGTGCCAGCAGCTCGGGACTAGCGGGAGATAATGAGCAGTTCTTC.

The rearrangement uses TRBV28 and TRBJ1-1, with D maybe TRBD1 (6 bases). CDR3 length equals 15 residues. The V and J ends lost 6 bases and 8 bases respectively, with 22 bases between them. Germline V gene lookup returns CDR1 MDHEN and CDR2 SYDVKM. CDR3 sequence reads: CASSPPRGRLSEAFF. The CDR3 DNA reads as TGTGCCAGCAGCCCCCCACGGGGGCGTTTATCCGAAGCTTTCTTT.

As for this clonotype: At one of its ends the junction is not consistent with the germline gene, which may arise from a read error. The rearrangement joins TRBV7-9 to TRBJ2-5, with no clear D. This CDR3 is built from 10 residues. Germline V gene lookup returns CDR1 SEHNR and CDR2 FQNEAQ (reference sequence). The CDR3 sequence: CASAQATQYF. Here the CDR3 DNA reads TGTGCCAGCGCCCAAGCGACCCAGTACTTC.

The gene calls are TRBV9 and TRBJ2-1; 14 positions agree with TRBD2. The germline V gene encodes CDR1 SGDLS and CDR2 YYNGEE. V lost 4 bases, J lost 6 bases, and 6 bases stayed unmatched. The CDR3 length is 16 residues. This chain's CDR3 is CASSTRLAGGSNEQFF. The DNA for the CDR3 is TGTGCCAGCAGCACTCGACTAGCGGGAGGGAGCAATGAGCAGTTCTTC.

In its sample, this clonotype was seen a few times. V and J are TRBV2 and TRBJ1-3, with D tentatively TRBD1 (6 bases). The V end was cut by 4 bases, the J end by 2 bases, with 9 bases between. Germline assignment: CDR1 SNHLY and CDR2 FYNNEI. The CDR3 loop spans 14 amino acids. In nucleotides, the CDR3 is TGTGCCAGCAGTGGCGCAGGGGCTGGAAACACCATATATTTT. Translating it yields CASSGAGAGNTIYF.

The sample holds a few counts of this clonotype. At one end, the junction sequence differs from germline, possibly due to a read error. V and J are TRBV7-6 and TRBJ1-1; D ambiguous. Germline V gene data show CDR1 as SGHVS and CDR2 as FNYEAQ. The CDR3 is made up of 10 amino acids. The CDR3 reads CASSLEVAIF. CDR3 in DNA: TGTGCCAGCAGCTTAGAGGTGGCAATTTTT.

The V call is TRBV14, the J call TRBJ2-7, with 8 nucleotides matching TRBD1. CDR3 length: 16 amino acids. Unmatched junction bases numbered 8, after V lost 1 base and J lost 3 bases. The germline CDR1 and CDR2 sequences are SGHDN and FVKESK. The CDR3 DNA is TGTGCCAGCAGCCAAGGCGGGGACAGGCGCCTCTACGAGCAGTACTTC. Residues: CASSQGGDRRLYEQYF. The full variable domain, with the rest looked up from reference TRBV14 and TRBJ2-7, is EAGVTQFPSHSVIEKGQTVTLRCDPISGHDNLYWYRRVMGKEIKFLLHFVKESKQDESGMPNNRFLAERTGGTYSTLKVQPAELEDSGVYFCASSQGGDRRLYEQYFGPGTRLTVT.

This clonotype was picked up many times. This chain connects TRBV7-2 to TRBJ2-2; 9 bases fit TRBD1. The junction had 8 bases not matched to a gene; V was cut back by 6 bases and J by 6 bases. Germline V gives CDR1 SGHTA, CDR2 FQGNSA. The CDR3 loop spans 15 amino acids. The CDR3: CASSSKRTGAGELFF. DNA of the CDR3: TGTGCCAGCAGTTCCAAGCGGACAGGGGCCGGGGAGCTGTTTTTT. The entire variable domain, with the rest obtained from reference TRBV7-2 and TRBJ2-2, is as follows: GAGVSQSPSNKVTEKGKDVELRCDPISGHTALYWYRQSLGQGLEFLIYFQGNSAPDKSGLPSDRFSAERTGGSVSTLTIQRTQQEDSAVYLCASSSKRTGAGELFFGEGSRLTVL.

At least ten counts were recorded for this clonotype. This rearrangement joins TRBV7-3 to TRBJ2-1; D is uncertain. CDR1 is SGHTA and CDR2 is FQGTGA in the germline V gene. V was pared by 1 base and J by 0 bases, with 7 bases between. The CDR3 consists of 15 residues. The CDR3 DNA follows: TGTGCCAGCAGCTTAAGAGCATCCTCCTACAATGAGCAGTTCTTC. Residues: CASSLRASSYNEQFF.

The genes are TRBV7-3 and TRBJ2-7; D may be TRBD2 (6 bases). CDR1 is SGHTA and CDR2 is FQGTGA in the germline V gene. V shed 1 base and J shed 2 bases, with 12 bases lying between them. This CDR3 is built from 15 residues. The DNA for the CDR3 is TGTGCCAGCAGCTTAAGGGCGGGACCTCCCTACGAGCAGTACTTC. Residues: CASSLRAGPPYEQYF.

This clonotype was seen only a few times. This sequence joins TRBV5-6 and TRBJ2-1; 9 nucleotides agree with TRBD2. J gave up 5 bases and V 3 bases, and 6 bases lay outside the gene matches. The CDR3 is made up of 15 amino acids. Germline V gene data show CDR1 as SGHDT and CDR2 as YYEEEE. The DNA for the CDR3 is TGTGCCAGCAGCTACCGGACTAGCGCTCACAATGAGCAGTTCTTC. Translated: CASSYRTSAHNEQFF.

Only a few counts were recorded for this clonotype. The chain uses TRBV18 and TRBJ1-1; D remains unclear. The CDR3 contains 12 residues. V was pared by 2 bases and J by 8 bases, with 9 bases between. CDR1 is KGHSH, CDR2 LQKENI, per germline. CDR3 nucleotides: TGTGCCAGCTCACCAGGGCTTGCGGAAGCTTTCTTT. It encodes CASSPGLAEAFF. The variable domain in full, with the rest retrieved from reference TRBV18 and TRBJ1-1, is NAGVMQNPRHLVRRRGQEARLRCSPMKGHSHVYWYRQLPEEGLKFMVYLQKENIIDESGMPKERFSAEFPKEGPSILRIQQVVRGDSAAYFCASSPGLAEAFFGQGTRLTVV.

The CDR3 protein is CASSSGVWTEAFF. The DNA of the CDR3 is TGTGCCAGCAGCTCCGGGGTTTGGACTGAAGCTTTCTTT. This chain links TRBV11-2 with TRBJ1-1; no clear D gene. Deletions cut 4 bases from V and 5 bases from J, with 11 bases between. Germline CDR1 is SGHAT and CDR2 is FQNNGV. This CDR3 spans 13 amino acids.

This rearrangement joins TRBV28 to TRBJ2-1, with D perhaps given as TRBD1 or TRBD2 (5 bases each). V lost 3 bases to trimming and J lost 6 bases, with 15 bases between them. The CDR3 runs to 15 residues. CDR1 MDHEN and CDR2 SYDVKM come from the germline V gene. The CDR3 sequence: CASSFAGTSFNEQFF. DNA for the CDR3: TGTGCCAGCAGTTTTGCCGGGACGTCATTCAATGAGCAGTTCTTC. The full variable domain, completed using reference TRBV28 and TRBJ2-1, is DVKVTQSSRYLVKRTGEKVFLECVQDMDHENMFWYRQDPGLGLRLIYFSYDVKMKEKGDIPEGYSVSREKKERFSLILESASTNQTSMYLCASSFAGTSFNEQFFGPGTRLTVL.

This clonotype appeared a few times. CDR3 in DNA: TGTGCCATCAGTGAGTCGGCCCGAGAGCAGTTCTTC. It specifies CAISESAREQFF. This chain joins TRBV10-3 and TRBJ2-1; D not resolved. This CDR3 spans 12 amino acids. V lost 0 bases, J lost 10 bases, and 7 bases lay in between. CDR1 and CDR2 from the germline V gene are ENHRY and SYGVKD.

This clonotype has only a few counts. V usage is TRBV29-1 and J usage is TRBJ2-3; 12 nucleotides align to TRBD2. The CDR3 spans 13 residues. The germline CDR1 and CDR2 sequences are SQVTM and ANQGSEA. V lost 8 bases to trimming and J lost 3 bases; unmatched junction nucleotides: 3. CDR3 bases: TGCAGCACTGGACTAGCGGGAACAGATACGCAGTATTTT. Translation: CSTGLAGTDTQYF.

V is TRBV5-5 and J is TRBJ2-7, with a tentative D call TRBD1 (7 bases). This CDR3 is built from 13 residues. Per germline, CDR1 SGHKS and CDR2 YYEKEE (reference sequence). Trimming pared 4 bases from V and 6 bases from J, leaving 14 bases between. In nucleotides, the CDR3 is TGTGCCAGCAGCCCGGGGGCAGGGGGCGAGCAGTACTTC. Translation gives CASSPGAGGEQYF.

This clonotype has a count of ten or more. The V gene is TRBV11-2, the J gene TRBJ1-4, with no clear D. V was shortened by 4 bases and J by 5 bases, with 14 bases between the two germline ends. CDR3 length: 15 residues. CDR1 and CDR2 (germline): SGHAT, FQNNGV. CDR3 in amino acids: CASSSRQRLNEKLFF. The CDR3 bases are TGTGCCAGCAGCTCCCGGCAGCGATTAAATGAAAAACTGTTTTTT.

This clonotype has just a few counts. The chain joins TRBV20-1 to TRBJ2-6; TRBD1 matches 7 bases. The germline V gene has CDR1 DFQATT and CDR2 SNEGSKA (reference sequence). The CDR3 extends over 17 amino acids. Trimming at V came to 2 bases and at J to 4 bases, leaving 11 bases not matched to a gene. CDR3 residues: CSARSGGLGLGANVLTF. The CDR3 DNA reads as TGCAGTGCTAGATCAGGGGGATTAGGTCTGGGGGCCAACGTCCTGACTTTC.

This clonotype was found many times. CDR3 sequence: CASSLAQNWGIRETQYF. The CDR3 coding sequence is TGTGCCAGCAGCTTGGCCCAGAATTGGGGTATTAGGGAGACCCAGTACTTC. The J gene is TRBJ2-5, the V gene TRBV7-8; D gene unclear. Trimming pared 3 bases from V and 5 bases from J, leaving 22 bases between. CDR1 SGHVS and CDR2 FQNEAQ come from the germline V gene. CDR3 length equals 17 residues.

This clonotype was counted between two and nine times. This chain links TRBV30 with TRBJ2-6; D gene unclear. Germline V gives CDR1 GTSNPN, CDR2 SVGIG (reference sequence). V was trimmed by 3 bases and J by 0 bases, leaving 3 bases between them. This CDR3 spans 13 amino acids. CDR3 in amino acids: CAWRHSGANVLTF. The CDR3 nucleotides read TGTGCCTGGAGGCACTCTGGGGCCAACGTCCTGACTTTC.

This clonotype has ten or more counts. The rearrangement links TRBV20-1 to TRBJ1-1; 7 bases fit TRBD1. In germline, CDR1 is DFQATT, CDR2 SNEGSKA (reference sequence). The CDR3 runs 14 residues. The ends lost 5 bases at V and 0 bases at J; junction bases unmatched: 6. The CDR3 is CSADKTGMNTEAFF. The CDR3 DNA is TGCAGTGCTGATAAGACAGGGATGAACACTGAAGCTTTCTTT.